This entry features one T cell receptor (beta chain) sequence. Its target is not known. The data belong to a study of T cells in localized non-small cell lung cancer. Repertoires were generated with immunoSEQ multiplex PCR, while TCRdb's copy carries only in-frame clones and drops some. The repertoire holds some 80,000 clones, approximately 84% seen once, with around 2.8% in the top ten. Findings and caveats of the study: Uninvolved adjacent lung showed higher T cell clonality than tumor.

The germline V gene encodes CDR1 MNHEY and CDR2 SVGAGI. Trimming removed 5 bases from V and 4 bases from J; junction bases left unmatched: 6. The length of the CDR3 is 14 residues. This TCR came from a man aged 40 to 70 with stage I lung adenocarcinoma. The V gene is TRBV6-5, the J gene TRBJ2-7, with TRBD1 matching over 9 bases. The sequencing here drew on peripheral blood, taken before any cancer treatment. CDR3 protein: CASSLWDRVYEQYF. CDR3 nucleotide sequence: TGTGCCAGCAGTCTGTGGGACAGGGTATACGAGCAGTACTTC.